This T cell receptor (beta chain) was retrieved from a study of PD-L1 blockade in urothelial cancer. Background on the study: Analysis of the blood was performed 3 weeks (second dose) and 6 weeks after treatment start.

Measured with immunoSEQ multiplex PCR; TCRdb has only the in-frame clones, and not every one. The sample includes approximately 50,000 clones, roughly 82% of them seen just once. Specified time point: pretreatment peripheral blood. Per the germline V gene, CDR1 is SNHLY and CDR2 is FYNNEI. There are 14 residues in the CDR3. The V and J ends lost 10 bases and 0 bases, in that order; junction bases with no gene match: 5. The chain employs TRBV2 and TRBJ1-5; 8 bases are shared with TRBD1. This specimen was PBMCs, taken around atezolizumab (anti-PD-L1) treatment. This clonotype was obtained from a man in his fifties with urothelial cancer. The CDR3 reads CAIRTGSSNQPQHF. CDR3 DNA sequence: TGTGCCATTCGGACAGGGTCTAGCAATCAGCCCCAGCATTTT.